This paragraph reports one TCR beta chain. Its antigen is unknown. It has no much larger one-base neighbor in the sample; base qualities were not kept. The immunoSEQ Assay, a bias-controlled multiplex PCR, was used to amplify TCRbeta CDR3 regions from genomic DNA. The paper's processing steps were these. The number of nucleated cells in each sample was estimated by amplification of reference gene primers within the assay. To quantify the absolute abundance of each unique TCRbeta CDR3 rearrangement, sequence reads were collapsed and filtered. For each sample, productive Simpson clonality was calculated as the square root of Simpson's diversity index across productive rearrangements. TCRdb re-hosts the immuneACCESS table, in-frame sequences only. Its copies lack some clones; in the studies checked, an unresolved V gene accounts for under half of them, and the cause for the rest is not known. V and J calls plus clone size are reproduced from that table; the DNA served to infer D and trimming. Within this sample are fewer than 150,000 clones, with around 83% of them counted one time only. 4.3% of the sample is in the top ten clones.

The entry originates in a study of blood T cell repertoires in COVID-19 (dated by TCRdb to 2020 to 2022). Describing the broader study: The collaborator samples originated in the United States, Italy and Spain and spanned the acute and convalescent phases of COVID-19. The prospective study material was composed of cDNA or gDNA derived from T cells, B-cell-depleted T cells, or PBMCs. The repertoires were made available in a free public database intended to serve as a resource for research on the immune response to SARS-CoV-2. Sample metadata almost always included a de-identified subject ID, COVID-19 status, age in years and sex. Deeply sampled blood TCRbeta repertoires from subjects exposed to, actively infected with, or recovered from COVID-19 were included in the dataset. HLA class I and class II types, where available, came from metadata supplied by the sample provider rather than from assay-based typing. Samples were obtained from the ongoing ImmuneRACE study (first 160 participants) and from 1,254 subjects provided by 6 global collaborators.

The CDR3 starts with the cysteine, ends with the phenylalanine, and has 19 residues. Only the CDR3 DNA stays, 57 bases, in frame from base 1. V trim: 1 base; J trim: 3 bases; unmatched bases: 12. Reading the germline V gene (reference sequence) gives CDR1 LGHDT and CDR2 YNNKEL. Collaborating institutions collected whole blood in K2EDTA tubes following their own protocols. Collaborator samples were shipped for TCRbeta analysis as frozen whole blood, isolated PBMCs, or DNA extracted from either sample type. What the research found in general, with its limitations: The quantity of clinical and demographic metadata differed by source and by participant and was supplied without curation.

The sequenced sample was peripheral blood. In this chain, TRBV3-1 (or the pseudogene TRBV3-2) is recombined with TRBJ2-2, with TRBD2 matching 9 junction bases. The receptor comes from a human donor in a cohort sampled during active COVID-19. The DNA sequence follows: TGTGCCAGCAGCCAAGTACGGGCGGGAGGGCCCTCAGACACCGGGGAGCTGTTTTTT. The encoded protein is CASSQVRAGGPSDTGELFF.